A selection of T cell receptor beta chains follows, all from one sample in a study of sequential checkpoint blockade in melanoma. The table came from immunoSEQ multiplex PCR; TCRdb's copy has only in-frame clones and leaves some out. The data contain about 710 clones, approximately 19% of them singletons. The sequences come from tumor tissue (inferred from file names), collected from a patient given nivolumab and ipilimumab in sequence. Receptors originate from a human donor with melanoma. Both conserved end residues are part of each CDR3. D genes are given only for firm matches. Only part of the rows carry a size: once, few, many, or a class if the clone is expanded.

size	V	J	D	DNA	CDR3
large	TRBV28	TRBJ2-3	NA	TGTGCCAGCAGTCTCGGACAACTGAGCACAGATACGCAGTATTTT	CASSLGQLSTDTQYF
large	TRBV6-8	TRBJ2-3	TRBD2	TGTGCCAGCAGTTGGGCGGGGGGCACAGATACGCAGTATTTT	CASSWAGGTDTQYF
medium-sized	TRBV11-3	TRBJ1-1	NA	TGTGCCAGCAGCTTCTCCGGCCAAACCCTGATGAACACTGAAGCTTTCTTT	CASSFSGQTLMNTEAFF
large	TRBV28	TRBJ2-5	NA	TGTGCCAGCAGTTCTCCCAGCCAAGAGACCCAGTACTTC	CASSSPSQETQYF
few	TRBV6-8	TRBJ1-1	TRBD1	TGTGCCAGCAGTTACCAGGGATGGGCAGGGGGCGTCACTGAAGCTTTCTTT	CASSYQGWAGGVTEAFF
NA	TRBV9	TRBJ2-7	NA	TGTGCCAGCAGCCCTTGGGAAGCAGGGAGCTACGAGCAGTACTTC	CASSPWEAGSYEQYF
few	TRBV28	TRBJ1-1	TRBD1	TGTGCCTCTCGACAGGGGGATACTGAAGCTTTCTTT	CASRQGDTEAFF
NA	TRBV29-1	TRBJ2-1	NA	TGCAGCGTTGAAAAGGACTCGTGGTCCCAAAATGAGCAGTTCTTC	CSVEKDSWSQNEQFF
medium-sized	TRBV11-3	TRBJ1-1	NA	TGTGCCAGCAGCCCCCGAGAGGGGAGCTCCACTGAAGCTTTCTTT	CASSPREGSSTEAFF
few	TRBV6-8	TRBJ2-3	NA	TGTGCCAGCACCCCCTTGGACCATGCTAGCACAGATACGCAGTATTTT	CASTPLDHASTDTQYF
medium-sized	TRBV4-1	TRBJ2-3	TRBD2	TGCGCCAGCAGCCGGACGGGGGGTCAAGATACGCAGTATTTT	CASSRTGGQDTQYF
medium-sized	TRBV9	TRBJ1-3	NA	TGTGCCAGCAGCGTGGGAGGCAGAGGAGATGATGGAAACACCATATATTTT	CASSVGGRGDDGNTIYF
NA	TRBV28	TRBJ2-7	NA	TGTGCCAGCCACTCCACGGGGGCGGCAATCTACGAGCAGTACTTC	CASHSTGAAIYEQYF
large	TRBV11-3	TRBJ2-5	NA	TGTGCCAGCAGCTTAGGCCTGGGACCAGAAAAGACCCAGTACTTC	CASSLGLGPEKTQYF
large	TRBV28	TRBJ1-3	TRBD1	TGTGCCAGCAGTCGCCCACAGACAGGGCGTACCCGCTCTGGAAACACCATATATTTT	CASSRPQTGRTRSGNTIYF
NA	TRBV28	TRBJ1-6	NA	TGTGCCAGCAGTTGGCGGGGACGGAGCTCCTATAATTCACCCCTCCACTTT	CASSWRGRSSYNSPLHF
NA	TRBV19	TRBJ1-2	NA	TGTGCCAGTAGTATAGGGGGTCGGACCTATGGCTACACCTTC	CASSIGGRTYGYTF
few	TRBV5-1	TRBJ1-1	NA	TGCGCCAGCAGCTTGAGCAGGGGCGGCACTGAAGCTTTCTTT	CASSLSRGGTEAFF
large	TRBV28	TRBJ1-4	NA	TGTGCCAGCAGCCCGCGCTGGGAACCGAATGAAAAACTGTTTTTT	CASSPRWEPNEKLFF
medium-sized	TRBV12-2	TRBJ1-3	NA	TGTGCCACCACAGGGGCCAGGCAGGGAAACACCATATATTTT	CATTGARQGNTIYF
medium-sized	TRBV11-3	TRBJ1-2	NA	TGTGCCAGCAGCGGCGGTGGGAGGCTTGCTAACTATGGCTACACCTTC	CASSGGGRLANYGYTF
few	TRBV9	TRBJ1-1	NA	TGTGCCAGCAGCGTAGTGGGGGCTATGAACACTGAAGCTTTCTTT	CASSVVGAMNTEAFF
medium-sized	TRBV11-3	TRBJ1-2	TRBD1	TGTGCCAGCAGCTTGTGGGGACAGGGACCTAACTATGGCTACACCTTC	CASSLWGQGPNYGYTF
many	TRBV11-3	TRBJ1-2	TRBD1	TGTGCCAGCAGCGGGACAGGGAAGGACTATGGCTACACCTTC	CASSGTGKDYGYTF
large	TRBV28	TRBJ2-6	NA	TGTGCCAGCAGTTTAGCTCTGGGGGAGAGCTCTGGGGCCAACGTCCTGACTTTC	CASSLALGESSGANVLTF
medium-sized	TRBV11-3	TRBJ2-1	NA	TGTGCCAGCAGCTTCCAGGGGAGGTTCTACAATGAGCAGTTCTTC	CASSFQGRFYNEQFF
few	TRBV9	TRBJ2-1	NA	TGTGCCAGCAGTCACAGGCTCCTTACTGTTTCCAATGAGCAGTTCTTC	CASSHRLLTVSNEQFF
medium-sized	TRBV11-3	TRBJ1-2	NA	TGTGCCAGCAGCCCAAGGGCACGGGGAGGGGAGGAGTATGGCTACACCTTC	CASSPRARGGEEYGYTF
medium-sized	TRBV23-1	TRBJ1-2	TRBD1	TGCGCCAGCAGCCAAGATTCAGGGACAGGGGATGGCTACACCTTC	CASSQDSGTGDGYTF
few	TRBV15	TRBJ1-6	NA	TGTGCCACCAGCAGACCGACAGGCGGCTATAATTCACCCCTCCACTTT	CATSRPTGGYNSPLHF
few	TRBV4-1	TRBJ1-6	NA	TGCGCCAGCAGCCCGACCTCCAGCCTTCTGTCACCCCTCCACTTT	CASSPTSSLLSPLHF
medium-sized	TRBV11-3	TRBJ1-1	NA	TGTGCCAGCAGCCTATATCAGGCTATGAACACTGAAGCTTTCTTT	CASSLYQAMNTEAFF
large	TRBV11-3	TRBJ1-4	NA	TGTGCCAGCAGCTTAGACTTTACCAGAGGAGAAAAACTGTTTTTT	CASSLDFTRGEKLFF
NA	TRBV30	TRBJ2-5	NA	TGTGCCTGGAGTGTTGGGACCCGTAGAGAAGAGACCCAGTACTTC	CAWSVGTRREETQYF
medium-sized	TRBV9	TRBJ1-1	TRBD1	TGTGCCAGCAGCGAACAGGGGGTTGACACTGAAGCTTTCTTT	CASSEQGVDTEAFF
medium-sized	TRBV11-3	TRBJ1-2	NA	TGTGCCAGCAGCTTAAACAGGGAGAACCTACGTAACTATGGCTACACCTTC	CASSLNRENLRNYGYTF
NA	TRBV19	TRBJ2-5	NA	TGTGCCAGTAGTATTGTCCCGCAAGAGACCCAGTACTTC	CASSIVPQETQYF
large	TRBV11-3	TRBJ1-1	NA	TGTGCCAGCAGGCCAGCACTGAGTTCGGGGGACACTGAAGCTTTCTTT	CASRPALSSGDTEAFF
medium-sized	TRBV6-8	TRBJ2-7	NA	TGTGCCAGCAGTTACTCGGGACTTTCCGAGCAGTACTTC	CASSYSGLSEQYF
few	TRBV9	TRBJ2-7	TRBD2	TGTGCCAGCCCCCGAGGGGAGGGGAGCTCCTACGAGCAGTACTTC	CASPRGEGSSYEQYF
few	TRBV27	TRBJ2-1	TRBD2	TGTGCCAGCAGTTTATCCCACTCAGTAGCGGGGTGGCCTGAAAACAATGAGCAGTTCTTC	CASSLSHSVAGWPENNEQFF
large	TRBV11-3	TRBJ1-3	NA	TGTGCCAGCAGCCCGGCTGTAGCCGCCGGAAACACCATATATTTT	CASSPAVAAGNTIYF
medium-sized	TRBV11-3	TRBJ2-2	TRBD1	TGTGCCAGCAGCTTATTCCCGGGACAGCGGACTTCCGCGAACACCGGGGAGCTGTTTTTT	CASSLFPGQRTSANTGELFF
medium-sized	TRBV11-3	TRBJ1-2	NA	TGTGCCAGCAGCTTAGATGGACGGCCAACGGGGTTTGACACCTTC	CASSLDGRPTGFDTF
large	TRBV9	TRBJ2-7	NA	TGTGCCAGCAGCGTAGATACAGGAACCCGCTACGAGCAGTACTTC	CASSVDTGTRYEQYF
NA	TRBV14	TRBJ1-4	NA	TGTGCCAGCAGCCCCGGCAAGAGGCTCAATGAAAAACTGTTTTTT	CASSPGKRLNEKLFF
NA	TRBV15	TRBJ2-2	NA	TGTGCCACCAGCATTTCAAGGGGGGTTCTCGGGGAGCTGTTTTTT	CATSISRGVLGELFF
medium-sized	TRBV11-3	TRBJ1-3	NA	TGTGCCAGCAGCCCACGGGGACACGTTCCTGGAAACACCATATATTTT	CASSPRGHVPGNTIYF
NA	TRBV19	TRBJ2-7	TRBD1	TGTGCCAGTACCCCGGGACAGGGAGCATACGAGCAGTACTTC	CASTPGQGAYEQYF
few	TRBV12-5	TRBJ1-2	NA	TGTGCCAGCACCTTAGGGGGGGCTAGTAACTATGGCTACACCTTC	CASTLGGASNYGYTF
NA	TRBV6-8	TRBJ2-3	NA	TGTGCCAGCAAAGATAGCAGAGGACCCACAGATACGCAGTATTTT	CASKDSRGPTDTQYF
NA	TRBV5-1	TRBJ2-2	TRBD2	TGCGCCAGCAGCTCGGGGGGTGGCGGCCTCGCCGGCACCGGGGAGCTGTTTTTT	CASSSGGGGLAGTGELFF
few	TRBV28	TRBJ1-2	NA	TGTGCCAGCAGTATGACAGTGGGCTATGGCTACACCTTC	CASSMTVGYGYTF
NA	TRBV18	TRBJ2-3	NA	TGTGCCAGCTCACCTGTCACAGATACGCAGTATTTT	CASSPVTDTQYF
hyperexpanded	TRBV6-8	TRBJ2-5	NA	TGTGCCAGCAGTTACTCGACGCGGCAAGAGACCCAGTACTTC	CASSYSTRQETQYF
few	TRBV10-3	TRBJ1-4	TRBD1	TGTGCCATCAGTGAGTCGACTGGGCCCAGGGGGGATGAAAAACTGTTTTTT	CAISESTGPRGDEKLFF
NA	TRBV6-8	TRBJ2-1	TRBD2	TGTGCCATCATGCCTAGCGGGGGCAACAATGAGCAGTTCTTC	CAIMPSGGNNEQFF
NA	TRBV5-1	TRBJ1-1	TRBD1	TGCGCCAGCAGCTTGGGAGGGGGGACAGGGCGACTGAACACTGAAGCTTTCTTT	CASSLGGGTGRLNTEAFF
large	TRBV11-3	TRBJ2-1	NA	TGTGCCAGCAGCTTAGGGACGGGACCTTACAATGAGCAGTTCTTC	CASSLGTGPYNEQFF
NA	TRBV15	TRBJ2-2	NA	TGTGCCACCAGCAGAGCTCCGGTTCAGCACACCGGGGAGCTGTTTTTT	CATSRAPVQHTGELFF